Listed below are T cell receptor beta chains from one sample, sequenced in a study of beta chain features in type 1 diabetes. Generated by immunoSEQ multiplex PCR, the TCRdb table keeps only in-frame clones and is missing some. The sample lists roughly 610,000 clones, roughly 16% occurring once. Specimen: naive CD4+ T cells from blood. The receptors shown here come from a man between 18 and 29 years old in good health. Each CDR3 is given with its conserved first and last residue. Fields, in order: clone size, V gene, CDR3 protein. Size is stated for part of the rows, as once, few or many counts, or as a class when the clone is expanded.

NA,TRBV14,CASSQMGLNEKLFF
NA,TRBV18,CASSPPAWARGENIQYF
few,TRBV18,CASSPHGTEAFF
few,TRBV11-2,CASSIGGATYEQYF
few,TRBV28,CASGSATVSSYEQYF
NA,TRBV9,CASRRQGSGDTEAFF
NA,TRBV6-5,CASSSRGRNTEAFF
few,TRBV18,CASLPGHILAKNIQYF
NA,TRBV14,CASSHPDRLGYEQYF
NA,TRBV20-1,CSARLVNTQYF
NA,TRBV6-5,CASSPDSGRAYEQYF
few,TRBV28,CASSPPGQLSYEQYF
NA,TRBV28,CASSLGTANYGYTF
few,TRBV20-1,CSALRNYGYTF